The 12 T cell receptor beta chains below all came from one sample that was sequenced in a study of regulatory T cells in long-lasting Graves disease. Arm-PCR of CDR3 regions and iRepertoire HTBI primers were used to build TCR beta libraries. TCRdb reprocessed the multiplex PCR reads via MiXCR and lists one record per CDR3 protein. The sample lists about 440,000 distinct CDR3 sequences; about 15% were seen once. The time point is: newly diagnosed GD, antithyroid drugs for less than 3 months. From RNA extracted from PBMCs, the TCR library was made. This sample also belongs to another study, concerning T cells in Graves' hyperthyroidism and ophthalmopathy.

Sequenced material: peripheral blood mononuclear cells (PBMCs), taken at new diagnosis, from a patient treated with antithyroid drugs. These receptor sequences come from a woman in her 30s with Graves disease.

At least ten counts were recorded for this clonotype. This chain joins TRBV3-1 and TRBJ2-5; the D is unclear. With 0 bases removed from V and 1 base from J, the gap between germline ends came to 6 bases. Germline V gene lookup returns CDR1 LGHDT and CDR2 YNNKEL (reference sequence). The CDR3 covers 14 residues. The CDR3 spells CASSQDYVQETQYF. The CDR3 DNA reads as TGTGCCAGCAGCCAAGATTACGTCCAAGAGACCCAGTACTTC.

The sample holds many counts of this clonotype. V is TRBV12-5 and J is TRBJ2-5, with D possibly being TRBD1 or TRBD2 (6 bases each). The CDR3 is made up of 13 amino acids. Trimming pared 7 bases from V and 2 bases from J, leaving 11 bases between. In germline, CDR1 is LGHNT, CDR2 FRNRAP. As DNA, the CDR3 is TGTGCTAGTGCGGGGGACACTCAAGAGACCCAGTACTTC. It encodes CASAGDTQETQYF.

This clonotype was picked up a small number of times. The chain recombines TRBV6-5 with TRBJ2-1; 10 bases align to TRBD2. The CDR3 spans 14 residues. V shed 4 bases, J shed 9 bases, and the junction held 6 bases outside the gene matches. Germline V gene sequence: CDR1 MNHEY, CDR2 SVGAGI. Here the CDR3 reads CASSSSGRVGEQFF. In DNA, the CDR3 is TGTGCCAGCAGTTCAAGCGGGAGGGTAGGTGAGCAGTTCTTC.

This clonotype was counted many times. This sequence joins TRBV12-5 and TRBJ2-7, with a tentative D call TRBD2 (6 bases). V lost 5 bases and J 1 base, leaving 9 bases between the germline ends. Germline CDR1 is LGHNT and CDR2 is FRNRAP. CDR3 size: 13 residues. The DNA for the CDR3 is TGTGCTAGTGGTAGCGGGCCGTCCTACGAGCAGTACTTC. As protein: CASGSGPSYEQYF.

This clonotype was observed at least ten times. The chain links TRBV29-1 to TRBJ2-2; D may match TRBD1 or TRBD2 (6 bases each). V lost 2 bases and J lost 5, with 9 bases in between. Germline loops: CDR1 SQVTM, CDR2 ANQGSEA. The CDR3 length is 13 residues. CDR3 amino acids: CSVETGRTGELFF. CDR3 coding DNA: TGCAGCGTTGAAACAGGGAGGACCGGGGAGCTGTTTTTT.

This clonotype appeared a few times. The chain is built from TRBV4-2 and TRBJ2-5; D is uncertain. CDR3 length: 13 residues. Per germline, CDR1 LGHNA and CDR2 YNFKEQ. The ends were cut back, 1 base at V and 6 bases at J, with 9 bases in the middle. The CDR3 reads CASSQVLRQTQYF. CDR3 DNA: TGTGCCAGCAGCCAAGTATTAAGGCAGACCCAGTACTTC.

This clonotype was detected many times. The chain couples TRBV7-9 to TRBJ1-1; the match to TRBD1 covers 9 bases. V lost 3 bases to trimming and J lost 6 bases; unmatched junction nucleotides: 8. The germline CDR1 and CDR2 sequences are SEHNR and FQNEAQ (reference sequence). The CDR3 is 15 amino acids. CDR3 residues: CASSFKGQGGSEAFF. CDR3 nucleotide sequence: TGTGCCAGCAGCTTCAAGGGACAGGGAGGGTCTGAAGCTTTCTTT. The complete variable domain, with remaining parts taken from reference TRBV7-9 and TRBJ1-1, reads DTGVSQNPRHKITKRGQNVTFRCDPISEHNRLYWYRQTLGQGPEFLTYFQNEAQLEKSRLLSDRFSAERPKGSFSTLEIQRTEQGDSAMYLCASSFKGQGGSEAFFGQGTRLTVV.

On this clonotype itself: A read error may explain this, as a much larger clone is one base away. The CDR3 reads CSARGTSGFKETQFF. In nucleotides, the CDR3 is TGCAGTGCTAGAGGGACTAGCGGATTTAAGGAGACCCAGTTCTTC. The chain recombines TRBV20-1 with TRBJ2-1, with 10 bases matching TRBD2. Unmatched junction bases numbered 13, after V lost 1 base and J lost 13 bases. Germline V lookup: CDR1 DFQATT, CDR2 SNEGSKA (reference sequence). This CDR3 contains 15 residues.

This clonotype was detected a few times. The chain uses TRBV20-1 and TRBJ2-1, with 8 positions matching TRBD2. The CDR3 length is 16 residues. V shed 6 bases, J shed 8 bases, and the junction held 18 bases outside the gene matches. The germline gives CDR1 DFQATT, CDR2 SNEGSKA (reference sequence). This CDR3 is CSAQRGGTSLGDEQFF. The CDR3 DNA follows: TGCAGTGCGCAGAGGGGCGGGACTAGTCTCGGCGATGAGCAGTTCTTC.

This clonotype was detected a few times. The rearrangement links TRBV12-3 or TRBV12-4 to TRBJ1-3; no reliable D call. The CDR3 runs to 12 residues. Trimming removed 5 bases at V and 9 bases at J, with 11 bases between. CDR3 DNA sequence: TGTGCCAGCAGTCCAGGCCCCCCCACCATATATTTT. It is translated as CASSPGPPTIYF.

The chain couples TRBV10-1 to TRBJ2-1, with unresolved D. Germline loops: CDR1 WNHNN, CDR2 SYGVQD (reference sequence). The length of the CDR3 is 13 residues. Trimming took off 0 bases at V and 3 bases at J, with 3 bases between the two ends. CDR3 nucleotides: TGCGCCAGCAGTGAGTCAGGCTACAATGAGCAGTTCTTC. The encoded protein is CASSESGYNEQFF.

This clonotype occurred once. The V call is TRBV5-1, the J call TRBJ2-3; 7 bases align to TRBD2. CDR1 and CDR2 from the germline V gene are SGHRS and YFSETQ. The J segment lost 1 base and the V segment lost 5 bases, leaving 19 bases of the junction unmatched. This CDR3 has 19 amino acids. The DNA for the CDR3 is TGCGCCAGCAGTCGGGGCATCGGGAGGATTGCCACAGGCACAGATACGCAGTATTTT. It specifies CASSRGIGRIATGTDTQYF.